The following is a T cell receptor beta chain sequence with its context. Its antigen is still unknown. This CDR3 has 20 residues. J gave up 0 bases and V 1 base, and 18 bases lay outside the gene matches. Germline loops: CDR1 SGHRS, CDR2 YFSETQ. This record belongs to a study of metastatic and nonmetastatic thyroid tumors. On the study more broadly: Thyroid patients, malignant and benign, had repertoires compared across blood and tumor or nodule tissue. General study results and limits: It was reported that TCR beta diversity was significantly higher in malignant thyroid tumors than benign nodules, in blood and tumor.

There were no patients who had received any treatment before thyroid surgery. Under the authors' procedure: A papillary thyroid cancer distant-metastasis classifier was built from CDR3 differences across clinicopathological groups. MiXCR re-clonotyped the PCR reads for TCRdb. These V and J calls rely on TCRdb rather than the paper's analysis. The sample lists approximately 25,000 clones; roughly 15% were seen once. The chain carries TRBV5-1 and TRBJ2-7; TRBD1 aligns across 8 bases. The source is a male donor with papillary thyroid cancer or a benign thyroid nodule (not recorded which). Some clones in this sample may be carry-over from other donors' samples. Sequenced material: blood. The CDR3, as DNA: TGCGCCAGCAGCTTGCACCCGGGACAGGCGATGTCTAGTAGCTCCTACGAGCAGTACTTC. Translation: CASSLHPGQAMSSSSYEQYF.